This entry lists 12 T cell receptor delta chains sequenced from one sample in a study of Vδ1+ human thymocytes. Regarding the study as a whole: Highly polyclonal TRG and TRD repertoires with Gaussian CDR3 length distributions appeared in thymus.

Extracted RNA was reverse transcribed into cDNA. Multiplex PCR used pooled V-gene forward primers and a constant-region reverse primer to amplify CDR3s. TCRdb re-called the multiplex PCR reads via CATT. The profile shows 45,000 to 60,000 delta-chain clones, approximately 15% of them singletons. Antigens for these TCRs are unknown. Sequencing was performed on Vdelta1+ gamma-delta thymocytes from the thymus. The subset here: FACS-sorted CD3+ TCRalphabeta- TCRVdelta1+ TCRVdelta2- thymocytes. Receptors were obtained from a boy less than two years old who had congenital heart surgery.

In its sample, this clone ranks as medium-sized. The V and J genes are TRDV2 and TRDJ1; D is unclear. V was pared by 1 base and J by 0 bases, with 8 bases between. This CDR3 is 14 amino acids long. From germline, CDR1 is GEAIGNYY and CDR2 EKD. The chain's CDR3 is CACDTPPYTDKLIF. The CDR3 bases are TGTGCCTGTGACACACCCCCGTACACCGATAAACTCATCTTT.

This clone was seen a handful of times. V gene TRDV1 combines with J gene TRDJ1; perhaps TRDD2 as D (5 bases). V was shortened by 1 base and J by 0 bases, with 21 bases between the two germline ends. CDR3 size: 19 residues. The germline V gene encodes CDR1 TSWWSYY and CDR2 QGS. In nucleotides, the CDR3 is TGTGCTCTTGGGGAACACCCAATCCTATGGGCAATGTACACCGATAAACTCATCTTT. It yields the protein CALGEHPILWAMYTDKLIF.

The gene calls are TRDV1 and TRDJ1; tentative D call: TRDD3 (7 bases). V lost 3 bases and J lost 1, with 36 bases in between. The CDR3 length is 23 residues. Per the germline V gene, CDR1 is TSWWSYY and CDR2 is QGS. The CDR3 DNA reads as TGTGCTCTTGGGGACCTTCCGTTCCGTCTCCCACTATACTGGGGTCCAACCACCGATAAACTCATCTTT. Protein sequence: CALGDLPFRLPLYWGPTTDKLIF.

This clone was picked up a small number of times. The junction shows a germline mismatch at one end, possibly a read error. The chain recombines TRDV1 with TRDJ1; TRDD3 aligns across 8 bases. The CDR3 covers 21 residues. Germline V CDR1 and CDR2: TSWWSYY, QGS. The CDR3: CALGELPLRSMGIPYTDELIF. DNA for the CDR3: TGTGCTCTTGGGGAACTCCCCCTACGAAGTATGGGGATACCATACACCGATGAACTCATCTTT.

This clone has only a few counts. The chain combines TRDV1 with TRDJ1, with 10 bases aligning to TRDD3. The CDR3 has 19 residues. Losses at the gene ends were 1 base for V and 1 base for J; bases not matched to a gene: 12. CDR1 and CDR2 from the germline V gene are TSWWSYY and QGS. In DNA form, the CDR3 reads TGTGCTCTTGGGGAACGCCGACGGGGTGGGGGATACCGCACCGATAAACTCATCTTT. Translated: CALGERRRGGGYRTDKLIF.

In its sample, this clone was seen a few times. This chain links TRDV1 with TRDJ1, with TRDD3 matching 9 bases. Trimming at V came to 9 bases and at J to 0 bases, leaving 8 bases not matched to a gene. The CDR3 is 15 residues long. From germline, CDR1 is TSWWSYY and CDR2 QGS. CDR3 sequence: CALGWGIAYTDKLIF. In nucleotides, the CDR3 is TGTGCTCTAGGCTGGGGGATCGCGTACACCGATAAACTCATCTTT.

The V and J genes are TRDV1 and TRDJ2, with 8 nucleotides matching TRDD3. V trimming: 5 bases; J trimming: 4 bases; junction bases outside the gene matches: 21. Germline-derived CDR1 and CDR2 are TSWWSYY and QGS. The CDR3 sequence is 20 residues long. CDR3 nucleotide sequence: TGTGCTCTTGGGTTAAAGGCCTTCGGGGATCACTGGGGGGGGACAGCACAACTCTTCTTT. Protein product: CALGLKAFGDHWGGTAQLFF.

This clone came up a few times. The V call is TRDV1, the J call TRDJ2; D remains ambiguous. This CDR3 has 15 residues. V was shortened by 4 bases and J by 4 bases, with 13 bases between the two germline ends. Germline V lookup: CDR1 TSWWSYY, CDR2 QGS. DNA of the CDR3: TGTGCTCTTGGGGCCCCTTTTCCCCCGACAGCACAACTCTTCTTT. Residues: CALGAPFPPTAQLFF.

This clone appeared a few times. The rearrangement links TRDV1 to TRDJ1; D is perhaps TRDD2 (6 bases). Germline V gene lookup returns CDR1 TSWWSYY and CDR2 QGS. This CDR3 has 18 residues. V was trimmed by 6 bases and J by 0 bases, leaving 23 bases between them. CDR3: CALGFLPASPKYTDKLIF. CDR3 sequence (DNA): TGTGCTCTTGGTTTTCTTCCTGCGAGCCCGAAGTACACCGATAAACTCATCTTT.

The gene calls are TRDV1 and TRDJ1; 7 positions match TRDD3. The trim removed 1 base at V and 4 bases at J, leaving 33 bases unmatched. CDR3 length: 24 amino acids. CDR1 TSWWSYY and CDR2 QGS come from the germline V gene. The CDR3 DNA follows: TGTGCTCTTGGGGAACGTAAACACAAGAGAGAAAACCCTCTCTGGGGGTTTCGGTGCGATAAACTCATCTTT. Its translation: CALGERKHKRENPLWGFRCDKLIF.

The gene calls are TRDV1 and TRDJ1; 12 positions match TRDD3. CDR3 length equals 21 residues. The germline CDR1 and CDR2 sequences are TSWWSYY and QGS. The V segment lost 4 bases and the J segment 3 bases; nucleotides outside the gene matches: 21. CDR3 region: CALGGPSPGATYWGIPDKLIF. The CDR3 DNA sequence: TGTGCTCTTGGGGGACCAAGTCCAGGAGCCACGTACTGGGGGATACCCGATAAACTCATCTTT.

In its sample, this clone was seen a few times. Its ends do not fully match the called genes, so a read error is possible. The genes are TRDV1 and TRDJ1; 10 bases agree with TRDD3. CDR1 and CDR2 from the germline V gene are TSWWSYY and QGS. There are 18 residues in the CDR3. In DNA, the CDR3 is TGTGCTCCTGGGGAACTATGCGGGGGGGATACGCACTCCGATAAACTCATCTTT. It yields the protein CAPGELCGGDTHSDKLIF.